The text below deals with one T cell receptor beta chain. These data are taken from a study of blood T cell repertoires in COVID-19. The CDR3 runs 15 residues. Data came from immunoSEQ multiplex PCR; TCRdb stores just in-frame clones and leaves some out. Found here are fewer than 200,000 clones, 81% of them singletons; the top ten hold around 12%. The TCR originated in a woman older than 75 with COVID-19, enrolled during active disease. Sequenced sample: peripheral blood. The chain recombines TRBV21-1 with TRBJ1-1. TRBV21-1 is designated a pseudogene. The CDR3 loop is CASSKALGEDTEAFF. CDR3 nucleotide sequence: TGTGCCAGCAGCAAAGCACTGGGGGAGGACACTGAAGCTTTCTTT.